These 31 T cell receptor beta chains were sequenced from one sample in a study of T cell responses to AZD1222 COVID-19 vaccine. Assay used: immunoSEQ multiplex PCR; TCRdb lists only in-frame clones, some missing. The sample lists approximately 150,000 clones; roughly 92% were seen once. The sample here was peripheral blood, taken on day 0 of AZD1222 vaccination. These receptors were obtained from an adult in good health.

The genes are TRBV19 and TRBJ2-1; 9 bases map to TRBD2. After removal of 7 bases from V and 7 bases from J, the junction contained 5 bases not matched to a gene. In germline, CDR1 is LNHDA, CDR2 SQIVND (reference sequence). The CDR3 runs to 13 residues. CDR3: CASTKRGVNEQFF. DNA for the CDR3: TGTGCCAGTACGAAGCGGGGGGTTAATGAGCAGTTCTTC.

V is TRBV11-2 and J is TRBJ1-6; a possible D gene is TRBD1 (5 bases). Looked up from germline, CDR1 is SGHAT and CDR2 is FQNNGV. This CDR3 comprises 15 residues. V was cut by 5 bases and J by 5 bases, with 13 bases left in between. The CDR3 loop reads CASSQSRGHNSPLHF. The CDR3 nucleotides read TGTGCCAGCAGCCAGAGTCGGGGACATAATTCACCCCTCCACTTT.

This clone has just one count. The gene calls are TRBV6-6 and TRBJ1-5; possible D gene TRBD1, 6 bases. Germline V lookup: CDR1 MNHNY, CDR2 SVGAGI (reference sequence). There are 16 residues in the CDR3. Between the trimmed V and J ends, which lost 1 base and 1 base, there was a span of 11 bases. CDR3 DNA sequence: TGTGCCAGCAGTTACTTTCGGGGGCAAAGCAATCAGCCCCAGCATTTT. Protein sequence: CASSYFRGQSNQPQHF.

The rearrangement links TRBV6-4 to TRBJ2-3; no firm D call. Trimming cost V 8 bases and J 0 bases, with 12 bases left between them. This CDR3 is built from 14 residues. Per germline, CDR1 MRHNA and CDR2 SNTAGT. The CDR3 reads CASSLGPSTDTQYF. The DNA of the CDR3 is TGTGCCAGCTCCCTAGGCCCCAGCACAGATACGCAGTATTTT.

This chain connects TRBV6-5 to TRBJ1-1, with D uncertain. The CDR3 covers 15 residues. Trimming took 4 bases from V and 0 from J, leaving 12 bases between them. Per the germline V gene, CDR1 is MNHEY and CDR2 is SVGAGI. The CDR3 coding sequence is TGTGCCAGCAGTTCCCTCCTCTCAGTGAACACTGAAGCTTTCTTT. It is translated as CASSSLLSVNTEAFF.

CDR3 nucleotide sequence: TGCGCCAGCAGCCTTACCCCCGGGAACACTGAAGCTTTCTTT. Its protein is CASSLTPGNTEAFF. The rearrangement links TRBV5-1 to TRBJ1-1; D uncertain. Between the trimmed V and J ends, which lost 4 bases and 1 base, there was a span of 11 bases. Germline CDR1 and CDR2: SGHRS and YFSETQ. The CDR3 extends over 14 amino acids. Full variable domain (remainder filled in from reference TRBV5-1 and TRBJ1-1): KAGVTQTPRYLIKTRGQQVTLSCSPISGHRSVSWYQQTPGQGLQFLFEYFSETQRNKGNFPGRFSGRQFSNSRSEMNVSTLELGDSALYLCASSLTPGNTEAFFGQGTRLTVV.

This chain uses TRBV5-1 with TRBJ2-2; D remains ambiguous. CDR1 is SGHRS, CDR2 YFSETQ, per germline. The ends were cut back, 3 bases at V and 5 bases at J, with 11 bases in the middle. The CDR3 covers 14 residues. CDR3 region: CASSWTPLTGELFF. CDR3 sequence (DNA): TGCGCCAGCAGCTGGACCCCTCTGACCGGGGAGCTGTTTTTT.

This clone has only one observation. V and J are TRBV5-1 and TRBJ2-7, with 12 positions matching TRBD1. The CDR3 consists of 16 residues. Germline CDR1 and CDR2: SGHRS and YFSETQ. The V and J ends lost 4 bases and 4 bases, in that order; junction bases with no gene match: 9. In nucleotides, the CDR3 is TGCGCCAGCAGCCCGGGACAGGGGGCGCTATCTTACGAGCAGTACTTC. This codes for CASSPGQGALSYEQYF.

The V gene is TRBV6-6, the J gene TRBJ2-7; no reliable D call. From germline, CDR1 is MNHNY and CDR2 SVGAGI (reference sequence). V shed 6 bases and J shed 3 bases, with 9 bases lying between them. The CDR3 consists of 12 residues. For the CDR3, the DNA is TGTGCCAGCAGGGGCCAATACTACGAGCAGTACTTC. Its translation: CASRGQYYEQYF.

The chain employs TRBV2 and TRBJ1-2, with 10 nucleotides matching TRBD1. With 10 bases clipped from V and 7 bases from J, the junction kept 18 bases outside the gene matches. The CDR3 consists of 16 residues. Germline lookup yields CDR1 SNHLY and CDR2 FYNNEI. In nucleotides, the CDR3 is TGTGCCACCCCGAACCCAGGACAGGGGGTCCAGCGTGGCTACACCTTC. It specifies CATPNPGQGVQRGYTF.

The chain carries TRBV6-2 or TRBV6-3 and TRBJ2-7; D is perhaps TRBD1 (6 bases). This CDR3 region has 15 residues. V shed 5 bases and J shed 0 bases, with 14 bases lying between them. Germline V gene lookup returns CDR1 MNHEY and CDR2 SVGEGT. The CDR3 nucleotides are TGTGCCAGCAGTACGCAGGGGCCCGGCTCCTACGAGCAGTACTTC. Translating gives CASSTQGPGSYEQYF.

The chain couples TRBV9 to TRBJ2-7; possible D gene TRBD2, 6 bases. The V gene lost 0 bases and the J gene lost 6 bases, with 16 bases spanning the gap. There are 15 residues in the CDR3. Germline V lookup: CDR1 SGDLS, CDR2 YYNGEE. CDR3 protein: CASSVGGAGSAEQYF. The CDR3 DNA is TGTGCCAGCAGCGTAGGAGGTGCGGGATCGGCCGAGCAGTACTTC.

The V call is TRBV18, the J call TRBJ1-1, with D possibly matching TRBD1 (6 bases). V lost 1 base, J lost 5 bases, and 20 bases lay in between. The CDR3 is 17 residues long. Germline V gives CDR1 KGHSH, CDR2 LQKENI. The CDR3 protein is CASSPQADSRGGTEAFF. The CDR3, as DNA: TGTGCCAGCTCACCACAAGCGGATTCCAGAGGGGGGACTGAAGCTTTCTTT.

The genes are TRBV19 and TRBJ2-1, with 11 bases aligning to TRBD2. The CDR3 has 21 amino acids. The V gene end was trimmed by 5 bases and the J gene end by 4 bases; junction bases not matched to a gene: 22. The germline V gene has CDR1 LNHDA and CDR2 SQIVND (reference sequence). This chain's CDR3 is CASSGTHQPTTSGRGYNEQFF. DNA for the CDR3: TGTGCCAGTAGTGGGACACATCAACCTACCACTAGCGGGAGAGGTTACAATGAGCAGTTCTTC.

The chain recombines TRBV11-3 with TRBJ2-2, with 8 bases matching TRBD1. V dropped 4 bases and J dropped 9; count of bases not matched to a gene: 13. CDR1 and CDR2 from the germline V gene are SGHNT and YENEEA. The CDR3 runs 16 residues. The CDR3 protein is CASSSPLGQGARELFF. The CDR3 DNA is TGTGCCAGCAGCTCACCCCTCGGGCAGGGGGCGAGGGAGCTGTTTTTT.

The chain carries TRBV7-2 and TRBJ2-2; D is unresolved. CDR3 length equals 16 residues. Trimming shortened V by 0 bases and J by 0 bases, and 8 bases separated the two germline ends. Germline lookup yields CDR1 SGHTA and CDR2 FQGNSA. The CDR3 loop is CASSLANGPNTGELFF. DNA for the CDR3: TGTGCCAGCAGCTTAGCGAACGGCCCGAACACCGGGGAGCTGTTTTTT.

The DNA for the CDR3 is TGTGCCAGCAGGGATATCCGGGACAGGGGCTACGAGCAGTACTTC. Its translation: CASRDIRDRGYEQYF. This chain joins TRBV28 and TRBJ2-7; 10 bases match TRBD1. The CDR3 spans 15 residues. J was trimmed by 3 bases and V by 6 bases; bases with no gene match: 8. Germline lookup yields CDR1 MDHEN and CDR2 SYDVKM.

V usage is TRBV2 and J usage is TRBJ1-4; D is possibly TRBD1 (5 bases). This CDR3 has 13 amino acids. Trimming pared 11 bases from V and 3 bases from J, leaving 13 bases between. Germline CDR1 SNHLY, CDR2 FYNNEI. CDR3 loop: CACPGGPNEKLFF. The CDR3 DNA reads TGTGCCTGCCCCGGGGGACCTAATGAAAAACTGTTTTTT.

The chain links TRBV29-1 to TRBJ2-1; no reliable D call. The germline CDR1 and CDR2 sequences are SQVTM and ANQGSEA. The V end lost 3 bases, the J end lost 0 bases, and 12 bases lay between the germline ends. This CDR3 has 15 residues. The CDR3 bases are TGCAGCGTTGAGGGTAGTAGGAGCTCCTACAATGAGCAGTTCTTC. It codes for CSVEGSRSSYNEQFF.

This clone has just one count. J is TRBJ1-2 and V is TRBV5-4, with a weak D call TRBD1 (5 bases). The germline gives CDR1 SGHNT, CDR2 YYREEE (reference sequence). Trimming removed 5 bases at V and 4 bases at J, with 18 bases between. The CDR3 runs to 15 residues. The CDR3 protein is CASRIQARDGYGYTF. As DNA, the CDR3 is TGTGCCAGCAGGATACAGGCCCGGGACGGCTATGGCTACACCTTC.

CDR3 loop: CASRESGYGYTF. In nucleotides, the CDR3 is TGTGCCAGCAGGGAGAGTGGCTATGGCTACACCTTC. The chain links TRBV28 to TRBJ1-2, with no clear D. Germline values: CDR1 MDHEN, CDR2 SYDVKM. V was shortened by 6 bases and J by 4 bases, with 9 bases between the two germline ends. CDR3 length: 12 amino acids.

CDR3 nucleotide sequence: TGTGCCTGGAGTGTATCGTATGGCTACACCTTC. It is translated as CAWSVSYGYTF. The chain has TRBV30 and TRBJ1-2; no firm D call. The CDR3 is 11 residues long. Germline CDR1 GTSNPN, CDR2 SVGIG (reference sequence). The V end lost 0 bases, the J end lost 5 bases, and 4 bases lay between the germline ends.

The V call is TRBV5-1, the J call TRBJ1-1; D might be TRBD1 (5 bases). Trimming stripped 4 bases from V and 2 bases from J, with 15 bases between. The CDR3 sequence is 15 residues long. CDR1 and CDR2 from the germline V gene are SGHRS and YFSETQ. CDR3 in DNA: TGCGCCAGCAGCCGAGAATCGACAGTAAACACTGAAGCTTTCTTT. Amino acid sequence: CASSRESTVNTEAFF.

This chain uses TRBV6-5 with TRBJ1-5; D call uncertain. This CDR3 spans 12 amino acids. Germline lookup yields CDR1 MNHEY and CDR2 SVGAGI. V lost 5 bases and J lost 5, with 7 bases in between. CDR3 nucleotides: TGTGCCAGCAGTAGGATGGATCAGCCCCAGCATTTT. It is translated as CASSRMDQPQHF.

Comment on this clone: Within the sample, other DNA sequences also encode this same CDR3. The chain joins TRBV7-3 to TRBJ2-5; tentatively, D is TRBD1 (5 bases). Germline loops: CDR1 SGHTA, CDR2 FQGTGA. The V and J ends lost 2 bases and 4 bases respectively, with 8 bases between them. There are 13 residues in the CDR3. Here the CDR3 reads CASSLWQGETQYF. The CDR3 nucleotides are TGTGCCAGCAGCTTATGGCAGGGAGAGACCCAGTACTTC.

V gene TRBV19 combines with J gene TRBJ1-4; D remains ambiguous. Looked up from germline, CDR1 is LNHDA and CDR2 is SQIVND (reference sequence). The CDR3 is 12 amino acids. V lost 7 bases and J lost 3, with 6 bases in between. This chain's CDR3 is CASTAPNEKLFF. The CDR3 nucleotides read TGTGCCAGTACAGCCCCTAATGAAAAACTGTTTTTT.

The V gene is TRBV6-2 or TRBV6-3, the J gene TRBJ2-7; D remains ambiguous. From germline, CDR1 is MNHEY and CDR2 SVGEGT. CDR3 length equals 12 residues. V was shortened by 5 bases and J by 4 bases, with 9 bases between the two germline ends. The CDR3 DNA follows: TGTGCCAGCAGTATCGGATTGTACGAGCAGTACTTC. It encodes CASSIGLYEQYF.

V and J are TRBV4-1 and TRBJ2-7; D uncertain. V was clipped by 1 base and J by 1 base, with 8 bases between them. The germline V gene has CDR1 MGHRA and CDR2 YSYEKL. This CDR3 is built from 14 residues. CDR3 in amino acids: CASSQGSGSYEQYF. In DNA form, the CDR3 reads TGCGCCAGCAGCCAAGGTTCGGGTTCCTACGAGCAGTACTTC.

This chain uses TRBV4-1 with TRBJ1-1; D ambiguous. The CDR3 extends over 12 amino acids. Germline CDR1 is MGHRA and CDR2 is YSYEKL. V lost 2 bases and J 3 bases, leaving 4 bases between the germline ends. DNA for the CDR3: TGCGCCAGCAGCCAACGGGACACTGAAGCTTTCTTT. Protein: CASSQRDTEAFF.

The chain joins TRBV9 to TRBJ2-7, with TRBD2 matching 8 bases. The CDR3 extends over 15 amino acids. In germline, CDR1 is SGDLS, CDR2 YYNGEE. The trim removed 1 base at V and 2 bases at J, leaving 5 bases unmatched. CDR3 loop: CASSVRSGAPYEQYF. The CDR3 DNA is TGTGCCAGCAGCGTACGTAGCGGGGCCCCCTACGAGCAGTACTTC.

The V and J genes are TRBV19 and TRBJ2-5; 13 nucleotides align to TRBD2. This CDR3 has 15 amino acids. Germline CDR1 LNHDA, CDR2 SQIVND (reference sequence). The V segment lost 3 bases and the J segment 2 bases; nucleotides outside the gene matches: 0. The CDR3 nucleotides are TGTGCCAGTAGTATGACTAGCGGGGGGCAAGAGACCCAGTACTTC. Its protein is CASSMTSGGQETQYF.